One and the same sample provided the 5 T cell receptor beta chains below, sequenced in a study of blood T cell repertoires in COVID-19 (TCRdb year 2020). The protocol used for the library was the immunoSEQ multiplex PCR assay. TCRdb retrieved this table from immuneACCESS and kept in-frame rearrangements only. Not all clones are present; in checked studies, unresolved V genes account for under half, and no reason is known for the remainder. The sample data list fewer than 250,000 clones, and roughly nine tenths of these were observed just once. In total, the top ten clones hold 20% to 25% of the sample. The source material was PBMCs or T cells enriched from blood (not recorded which). These receptors all come from a woman aged 40 to 55 in a cohort exposed to, infected with or recovered from COVID-19 (not recorded which).

This clone was seen more than once but under ten times. The chain is built from TRBV11-2 and TRBJ1-5; D possibly corresponds to TRBD1 (6 bases). Germline CDR1 and CDR2: SGHAT and FQNNGV. V was shortened by 5 bases and J by 11 bases, with 19 bases between the two germline ends. CDR3 length: 14 amino acids. The DNA for the CDR3 is TGTGCCAGCAGCCTGGGACACGGAAGATGGTCCCAGCATTTT. It codes for CASSLGHGRWSQHF.

The gene calls are TRBV18 and TRBJ1-2; D ambiguous. The CDR3 is made up of 13 amino acids. CDR1 is KGHSH and CDR2 is LQKENI in the germline V gene. V was clipped by 3 bases and J by 7 bases, with 12 bases between them. Written as DNA, the CDR3 is TGTGCCAGCTCACCTAGCCCCGCCTCTGGCTACACCTTC. It codes for CASSPSPASGYTF.

The chain links TRBV18 to TRBJ2-1; 13 bases are a match to TRBD2. CDR1 and CDR2 from the germline V gene are KGHSH and LQKENI. Trimming took 8 bases from V and 0 from J; bases not matched to a gene: 13. This CDR3 is built from 19 residues. CDR3 residues: CASRTLRLAGGSSYNEQFF. The CDR3 bases are TGTGCCAGCAGAACCCTAAGACTAGCGGGGGGCAGCTCCTACAATGAGCAGTTCTTC.

This clone was recorded a few times. This chain uses TRBV7-2 with TRBJ2-7, with 7 nucleotides matching TRBD2. Losses at the gene ends were 5 bases for V and 0 bases for J; bases not matched to a gene: 10. Per the germline V gene, CDR1 is SGHTA and CDR2 is FQGNSA. The CDR3 covers 16 residues. In DNA, the CDR3 is TGTGCCAGCAGCCAAGGGAAGCGGGACCTCTCCTACGAGCAGTACTTC. Translation: CASSQGKRDLSYEQYF.

The chain employs TRBV15 and TRBJ1-2; 7 bases map to TRBD1. J gave up 4 bases and V 3 bases, and 5 bases lay outside the gene matches. This CDR3 spans 14 amino acids. The germline gives CDR1 LNHNV, CDR2 YYDKDF (reference sequence). This CDR3 is CATSRTGLGYGYTF. CDR3 in DNA: TGTGCCACCAGCAGGACAGGGTTAGGCTATGGCTACACCTTC. The entire variable domain, with the rest obtained from reference TRBV15 and TRBJ1-2, is as follows: DAMVIQNPRYQVTQFGKPVTLSCSQTLNHNVMYWYQQKSSQAPKLLFHYYDKDFNNEADTPDNFQSRRPNTSFCFLDIRSPGLGDTAMYLCATSRTGLGYGYTFGSGTRLTVV.